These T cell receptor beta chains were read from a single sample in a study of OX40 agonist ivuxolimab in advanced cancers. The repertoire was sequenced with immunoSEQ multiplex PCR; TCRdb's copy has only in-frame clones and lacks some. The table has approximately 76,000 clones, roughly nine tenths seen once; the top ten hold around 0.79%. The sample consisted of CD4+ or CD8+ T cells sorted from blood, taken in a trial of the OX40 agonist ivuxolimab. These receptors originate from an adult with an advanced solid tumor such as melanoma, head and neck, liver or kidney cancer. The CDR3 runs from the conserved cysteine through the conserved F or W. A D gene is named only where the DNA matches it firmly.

CASSSIGSRELFF | . | TRBJ2-2 | TRBV4-1
CAISDGTGGQNEQYF | TRBD1 | TRBJ2-7 | TRBV10-3
CATSRTGYGYTF | . | TRBJ1-2 | TRBV25-1
CASQGSNSPLHF | . | TRBJ1-6 | TRBV19
CSARISDIQYF | . | TRBJ2-4 | TRBV20-1
CASSLASGRNEQFF | TRBD2 | TRBJ2-1 | TRBV7-8
CASSPQVGQVNTEAFF | . | TRBJ1-1 | TRBV5-1
CASSPGDRETQYF | . | TRBJ2-5 | TRBV18
CASRSVDRVNTEAFF | TRBD1 | TRBJ1-1 | TRBV6-6
CAIRDAAGPYGYTF | . | TRBJ1-2 | TRBV10-3
CASSSVLAQYF | . | TRBJ2-5 | TRBV11-2
CASSPTGGSYEQYF | . | TRBJ2-7 | TRBV7-9
CASSPRTSGGNEQFF | TRBD2 | TRBJ2-1 | TRBV9
CASSQSGAKNIQYF | . | TRBJ2-4 | TRBV5-1
CASSPVAGSDTQYF | . | TRBJ2-3 | TRBV18
CASSLDQGQGAEQYF | TRBD1 | TRBJ2-7 | TRBV5-4
CASSPSTGEEDTQYF | . | TRBJ2-3 | TRBV18
CASSPRTSGGLKETQYF | TRBD2 | TRBJ2-5 | TRBV5-6
CASSQADRNTEAFF | . | TRBJ1-1 | TRBV4-1
CASSLVFTSQFF | . | TRBJ2-1 | TRBV7-2
CASSLVYSGADVLTF | . | TRBJ2-6 | TRBV7-9
CSVRPGQETQYF | . | TRBJ2-5 | TRBV29-1
CASSPRLAGTQETQYF | TRBD2 | TRBJ2-5 | TRBV11-1
CASSPQAETSYNEQFF | . | TRBJ2-1 | TRBV28
CASSFKGNSPLHF | . | TRBJ1-6 | TRBV7-2
CASRRESRIELFF | . | TRBJ2-2 | TRBV6-1
CASSLGVWTSGGTPEVDEQFF | TRBD2 | TRBJ2-1 | TRBV7-6
CASSSGGSYEQYF | TRBD2 | TRBJ2-7 | TRBV5-1
CAISPSGGKETQYF | TRBD2 | TRBJ2-5 | TRBV10-3
CASSLGRGSYEQYF | . | TRBJ2-7 | TRBV11-3
CSVARGRNTEAFF | . | TRBJ1-1 | TRBV29-1
CASSLGIDREAFF | . | TRBJ1-1 | TRBV7-2
CASSLDVGGKTQYF | TRBD2 | TRBJ2-5 | TRBV7-2
CASSLFVQGGSGNTIYF | . | TRBJ1-3 | TRBV7-2
CASSLSGGGDGYTF | TRBD1 | TRBJ1-2 | TRBV7-2
CAWRTGRETQYF | TRBD1 | TRBJ2-5 | TRBV30
CAISRELNTEAFF | . | TRBJ1-1 | TRBV10-3
CASSPVGRGGHNEQFF | TRBD2 | TRBJ2-1 | TRBV4-1
CSVRNLAELYNEQFF | TRBD2 | TRBJ2-1 | TRBV29-1
CASSLVGLASDTQYF | TRBD2 | TRBJ2-3 | TRBV7-2
CASSLAGWETQYF | . | TRBJ2-5 | TRBV7-7
CAWRDLRRGPYTQYF | . | TRBJ2-3 | TRBV30
CASSPQTDNEQFF | . | TRBJ2-1 | TRBV18
CASSSAGTLNGYTF | . | TRBJ1-2 | TRBV5-5
CASSVVPAGTGNTGELFF | . | TRBJ2-2 | TRBV19
CASRRANYEQYF | . | TRBJ2-7 | TRBV27
CASNLGVEDSDIQYF | . | TRBJ2-4 | TRBV7-9
CASSRRHSAHQPQHF | . | TRBJ1-5 | TRBV28
CATNQGGANVLTF | . | TRBJ2-6 | TRBV6-1
CATSRGGVLQETQYF | . | TRBJ2-5 | TRBV15
CAIGEGTGVANTIYF | TRBD1 | TRBJ1-3 | TRBV7-9
CSVEKASGGLYSYEQYF | TRBD2 | TRBJ2-7 | TRBV29-1
CASSLPGSGNTIYF | . | TRBJ1-3 | TRBV2
CASSQAGTREQYF | . | TRBJ2-7 | TRBV4-1